Listed below are T cell receptor beta chains from one sample, sequenced in a study of shared clonotypes between healthy human individuals. TCRdb keeps only in-frame clones here, not all; method: immunoSEQ multiplex PCR. The sample has about 2.2 million clones, under 95% seen once. What was sequenced was naive CD8+ T cells from PBMCs. These receptors all come from a man aged 18 to 29 in good health. Some clones in this sample may be carry-over from other donors' samples. Each CDR3 is given with its conserved first and last residue. The order of the fields is clone size, D gene, V gene, J gene, CDR3 protein, CDR3 DNA. The D gene is left open where the match is weak. A clone size is listed for some rows: how often the clone was seen (once, few, many), or a class if it is expanded.

>NA|NA|TRBV19|TRBJ2-7
CASSVMDSSYEQYF
TGTGCCAGTAGTGTCATGGACAGCTCCTACGAGCAGTACTTC
>NA|TRBD1|TRBV5-6|TRBJ2-7
CASSGTGRPYEQYF
TGTGCCAGCAGCGGGACAGGGCGGCCCTACGAGCAGTACTTC
>NA|NA|TRBV5-1|TRBJ1-2
CASSGHPTDYGYTF
TGCGCCAGCAGTGGGCACCCAACAGACTATGGCTACACCTTC
>NA|TRBD1|TRBV19|TRBJ2-6
CASRLHKTGSHYSGANVLTF
TGTGCCAGCCGGCTACACAAGACAGGGAGTCACTACTCTGGGGCCAACGTCCTGACTTTC
>NA|TRBD2|TRBV27|TRBJ2-1
CASSPSGIYNEQFF
TGTGCCAGCAGTCCTAGCGGGATCTACAATGAGCAGTTCTTC
>NA|NA|TRBV11-1|TRBJ2-5
CASSLEPRTGSETQYF
TGTGCCAGCAGTCTCGAGCCCCGAACAGGGAGTGAGACCCAGTACTTC
>NA|TRBD2|TRBV19|TRBJ2-3
CASSIDSGRADTQYF
TGTGCCAGTAGTATAGATAGCGGGAGGGCGGATACGCAGTATTTT
>NA|NA|TRBV11-2|TRBJ2-3
CASSLIGGVATDTQYF
TGTGCCAGCAGCTTAATTGGCGGGGTCGCCACAGATACGCAGTATTTT
>NA|NA|TRBV10-1|TRBJ2-1
CASSELISSPYNEQFF
TGCGCCAGCAGTGAATTAATTTCTAGCCCTTACAATGAGCAGTTCTTC
>NA|TRBD2|TRBV28|TRBJ2-1
CASSLGLAGVEQFF
TGTGCCAGCAGTTTAGGACTAGCGGGAGTGGAGCAGTTCTTC
>NA|NA|TRBV7-8|TRBJ2-4
CASSLLGGGQNIQYF
TGTGCCAGCAGCCTCTTAGGGGGAGGGCAAAACATTCAGTACTTC
>NA|NA|TRBV5-4|TRBJ2-7
CASSPRNTYEQYF
TGTGCCAGCAGCCCACGTAATACCTACGAGCAGTACTTC
>few|TRBD1|TRBV9|TRBJ1-5
CASSPDRVGQPQHF
TGTGCCAGCAGCCCCGACAGGGTGGGCCAGCCCCAGCATTTT
>NA|NA|TRBV7-9|TRBJ2-7
CASSRPLPLRQYF
TGTGCCAGCAGCCGTCCCCTACCGCTCCGGCAGTACTTC
>NA|NA|TRBV6-5|TRBJ2-7
CASSYSRTLYEQYF
TGTGCCAGCAGTTACTCGAGGACCCTCTACGAGCAGTACTTC
>NA|NA|TRBV4-1|TRBJ2-2
CASSQDGGFPGELFF
TGCGCCAGCAGCCAAGATGGGGGCTTCCCCGGGGAGCTGTTTTTT
>NA|TRBD2|TRBV27|TRBJ2-5
CASSIRGLAGGETQYF
TGTGCCAGCAGCATACGGGGGCTAGCGGGAGGAGAGACCCAGTACTTC
>once|NA|TRBV28|TRBJ2-5
CASSTPSNLGQETQYF
TGTGCCAGCAGCACACCTAGCAACCTAGGTCAAGAGACCCAGTACTTC
>once|NA|TRBV11-2|TRBJ2-7
CASSLGSGGFYEQYF
TGTGCCAGCAGCTTAGGGAGTGGGGGTTTCTACGAGCAGTACTTC
>NA|TRBD2|TRBV28|TRBJ2-7
CASSPSRPSGSYEQYF
TGTGCCAGCAGCCCCTCTAGACCTAGCGGGAGTTACGAGCAGTACTTC
>NA|NA|TRBV9|TRBJ1-2
CASSLRDADTYTF
TGTGCCAGCAGCCTGAGGGACGCTGATACGTACACCTTC
>NA|NA|TRBV7-9|TRBJ1-1
CASSSGVSEAFF
TGTGCCAGCAGCTCGGGAGTCTCTGAAGCTTTCTTT
>NA|NA|TRBV28|TRBJ1-1
CASRLFGAFEYTEAFF
TGTGCCAGCAGACTATTCGGGGCATTTGAATACACTGAAGCTTTCTTT
>few|NA|TRBV28|TRBJ1-5
CASSFRGVGQPQHF
TGTGCCAGCAGTTTTCGAGGGGTCGGTCAGCCCCAGCATTTT
>NA|NA|TRBV19|TRBJ1-6
CASSIGQPYNSPLHF
TGTGCCAGTAGTATAGGTCAGCCTTATAATTCACCCCTCCACTTT
>NA|NA|TRBV2|TRBJ2-4
CASSAVPLAKNIQYF
TGTGCCAGCAGTGCGGTCCCTTTAGCCAAAAACATTCAGTACTTC
>NA|NA|TRBV7-2|TRBJ2-3
CASSLTSGSGDTQYF
TGTGCCAGCAGCTTAACCTCGGGGTCAGGGGATACGCAGTATTTT
>few|TRBD1|TRBV4-3|TRBJ2-3
CASSQDRGQGADTQYF
TGCGCCAGCAGCCAAGATAGGGGACAGGGGGCAGATACGCAGTATTTT
>NA|TRBD1|TRBV9|TRBJ2-7
CASSVGTGGEQYF
TGTGCCAGCAGCGTCGGGACAGGGGGCGAGCAGTACTTC
>NA|TRBD2|TRBV9|TRBJ2-1
CASGRPLAGGAGYNEQFF
TGTGCCAGCGGCCGACCGCTAGCGGGAGGGGCAGGGTACAATGAGCAGTTCTTC
>NA|NA|TRBV13|TRBJ2-7
CASSSPKTGPPSWNEQYF
TGTGCCAGCAGCTCGCCCAAGACCGGGCCCCCGAGTTGGAACGAGCAGTACTTC
>NA|TRBD2|TRBV6-6|TRBJ2-7
CASSYFLGGPLAEQYF
TGTGCCAGCAGTTATTTTTTGGGAGGGCCTTTGGCCGAGCAGTACTTC
>NA|NA|TRBV5-1|TRBJ2-5
CASNDFDSAQETQYF
TGCGCCAGTAACGACTTTGACTCGGCCCAAGAGACCCAGTACTTC
>NA|NA|TRBV4-1|TRBJ2-1
CASSQAGRTLYNEQFF
TGCGCCAGCAGCCAAGCCGGGCGGACCCTTTACAATGAGCAGTTCTTC
>NA|NA|TRBV7-9|TRBJ2-1
CASSLNREFHNEQFF
TGTGCCAGCAGCCTCAACAGGGAGTTCCACAATGAGCAGTTCTTC
>once|TRBD2|TRBV7-9|TRBJ2-7
CASSLYQGIAGNYEQYF
TGTGCCAGCAGCTTGTACCAGGGAATAGCGGGAAACTACGAGCAGTACTTC
>NA|NA|TRBV27|TRBJ1-1
CATKLGGTEAFF
TGTGCCACCAAACTAGGAGGCACTGAAGCTTTCTTT
>NA|NA|TRBV4-3|TRBJ2-5
CASSPELVRETQYF
TGCGCCAGCAGCCCAGAACTAGTTCGGGAGACCCAGTACTTC
>few|NA|TRBV5-6|TRBJ1-1
CASSLLNTEAFF
TGTGCCAGCAGCCTGTTGAACACTGAAGCTTTCTTT
>NA|NA|TRBV7-9|TRBJ2-1
CASSLGTTTPYNEQFF
TGTGCCAGCAGCTTAGGTACCACAACCCCCTACAATGAGCAGTTCTTC
>NA|TRBD2|TRBV27|TRBJ2-3
CASSFGLAGADTQYF
TGTGCCAGCAGTTTTGGGCTAGCGGGAGCAGATACGCAGTATTTT
>NA|NA|TRBV7-6|TRBJ2-7
CASSSLQSYEQYF
TGTGCCAGCAGCTCCCTTCAGTCCTACGAGCAGTACTTC
>NA|TRBD2|TRBV29-1|TRBJ2-1
CSVGGGGISSYNEQFF
TGCAGCGTCGGCGGCGGGGGTATAAGCTCCTACAATGAGCAGTTCTTC
>NA|NA|TRBV4-1|TRBJ1-2
CASSQDWSAAGDGYTF
TGCGCCAGCAGCCAAGATTGGTCGGCAGCCGGGGATGGCTACACCTTC
>NA|TRBD1|TRBV9|TRBJ2-5
CASSVEGQDQETQYF
TGTGCCAGCAGCGTAGAAGGACAGGACCAAGAGACCCAGTACTTC
>NA|TRBD2|TRBV9|TRBJ2-3
CASSARPGGPDTQYF
TGTGCCAGCAGCGCTCGGCCGGGGGGGCCAGATACGCAGTATTTT
>once|NA|TRBV9|TRBJ2-1
CASSVVGAGGGEQFF
TGTGCCAGCAGCGTAGTTGGTGCCGGTGGAGGTGAGCAGTTCTTC
>NA|NA|TRBV6-1|TRBJ1-1
CASSRPRGAATEAFF
TGTGCCAGCAGTCGTCCTCGGGGGGCGGCTACTGAAGCTTTCTTT
>NA|NA|TRBV6-5|TRBJ1-2
CASSYSSHNYGYTF
TGTGCCAGCAGTTACTCGAGTCATAACTATGGCTACACCTTC
>NA|NA|TRBV4-1|TRBJ2-7
CASSQDPGWVAYEQYF
TGCGCCAGCAGCCAAGATCCCGGTTGGGTCGCCTACGAGCAGTACTTC
>NA|NA|TRBV27|TRBJ2-1
CASSLIGVSYNEQFF
TGTGCCAGCAGTTTAATCGGGGTCTCCTACAATGAGCAGTTCTTC
>once|NA|TRBV5-5|TRBJ1-3
CASSLVKASGNTIYF
TGTGCCAGCAGCTTGGTGAAAGCTTCCGGAAACACCATATATTTT
>NA|TRBD1|TRBV7-6|TRBJ2-5
CASSLPDREETQYF
TGTGCCAGCAGCTTGCCCGACAGGGAAGAGACCCAGTACTTC
>NA|TRBD1|TRBV27|TRBJ2-7
CASQTGGMYEQYF
TGTGCCAGCCAGACAGGGGGCATGTACGAGCAGTACTTC
>NA|NA|TRBV30|TRBJ1-1
CAWGEYREVSEAFF
TGTGCCTGGGGGGAATACAGGGAAGTGAGTGAAGCTTTCTTT